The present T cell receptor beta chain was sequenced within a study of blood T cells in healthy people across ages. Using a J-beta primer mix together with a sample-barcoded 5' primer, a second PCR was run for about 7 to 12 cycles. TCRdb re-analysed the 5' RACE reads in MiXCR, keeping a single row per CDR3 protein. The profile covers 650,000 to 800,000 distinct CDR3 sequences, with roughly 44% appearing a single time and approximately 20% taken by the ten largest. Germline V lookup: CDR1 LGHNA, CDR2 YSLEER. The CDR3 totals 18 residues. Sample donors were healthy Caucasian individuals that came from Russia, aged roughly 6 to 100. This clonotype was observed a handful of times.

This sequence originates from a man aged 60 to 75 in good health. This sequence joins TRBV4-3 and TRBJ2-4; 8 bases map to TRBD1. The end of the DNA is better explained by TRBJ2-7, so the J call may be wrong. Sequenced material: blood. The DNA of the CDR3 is TGCGCCAGCAGCCAAGAGGTCGGGCAGGGGGCATTTTCGTACGAGCAGTACTTC. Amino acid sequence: CASSQEVGQGAFSYEQYF.